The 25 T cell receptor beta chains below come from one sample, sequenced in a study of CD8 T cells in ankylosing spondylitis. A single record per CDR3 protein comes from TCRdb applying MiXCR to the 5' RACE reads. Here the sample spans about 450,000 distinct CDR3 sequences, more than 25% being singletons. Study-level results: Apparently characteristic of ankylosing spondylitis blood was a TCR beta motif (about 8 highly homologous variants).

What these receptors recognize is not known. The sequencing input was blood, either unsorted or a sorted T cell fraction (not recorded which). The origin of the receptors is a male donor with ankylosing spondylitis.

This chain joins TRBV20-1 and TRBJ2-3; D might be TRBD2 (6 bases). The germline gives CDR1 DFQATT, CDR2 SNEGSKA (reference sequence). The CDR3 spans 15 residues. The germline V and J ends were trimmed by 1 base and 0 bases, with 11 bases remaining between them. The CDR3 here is CSARALRGSTDTQYF. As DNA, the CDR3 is TGCAGTGCTAGAGCCCTCCGGGGGAGCACAGATACGCAGTATTTT.

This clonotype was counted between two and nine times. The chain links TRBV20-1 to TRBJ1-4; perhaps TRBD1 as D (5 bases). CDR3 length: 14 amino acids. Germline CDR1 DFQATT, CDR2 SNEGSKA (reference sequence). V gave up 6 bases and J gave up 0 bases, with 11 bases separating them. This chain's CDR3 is CSATRQSTNEKLFF. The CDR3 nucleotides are TGCAGTGCAACTAGACAGTCAACTAATGAAAAACTGTTTTTT.

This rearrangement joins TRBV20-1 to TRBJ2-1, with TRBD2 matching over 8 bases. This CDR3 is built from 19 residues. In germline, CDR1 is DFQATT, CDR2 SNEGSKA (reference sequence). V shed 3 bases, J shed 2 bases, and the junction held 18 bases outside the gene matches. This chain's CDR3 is CSASQTGGAGGWPYNEQFF. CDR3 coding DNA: TGCAGTGCTAGTCAAACCGGGGGGGCGGGAGGATGGCCCTACAATGAGCAGTTCTTC.

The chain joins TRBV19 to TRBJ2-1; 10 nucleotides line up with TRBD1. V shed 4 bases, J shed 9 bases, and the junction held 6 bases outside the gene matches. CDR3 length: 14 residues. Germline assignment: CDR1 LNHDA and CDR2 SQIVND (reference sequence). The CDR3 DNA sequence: TGTGCCAGTAGTACCCGGACAGGGGGGGCTGAGCAGTTCTTC. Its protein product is CASSTRTGGAEQFF. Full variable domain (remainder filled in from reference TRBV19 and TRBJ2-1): DGGITQSPKYLFRKEGQNVTLSCEQNLNHDAMYWYRQDPGQGLRLIYYSQIVNDFQKGDIAEGYSVSREKKESFPLTVTSAQKNPTAFYLCASSTRTGGAEQFFGPGTRLTVL.

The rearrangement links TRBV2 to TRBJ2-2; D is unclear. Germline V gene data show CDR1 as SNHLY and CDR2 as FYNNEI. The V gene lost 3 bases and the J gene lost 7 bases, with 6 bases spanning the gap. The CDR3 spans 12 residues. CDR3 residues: CASSDVDGELFF. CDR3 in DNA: TGTGCCAGCAGTGACGTAGACGGGGAGCTGTTTTTT.

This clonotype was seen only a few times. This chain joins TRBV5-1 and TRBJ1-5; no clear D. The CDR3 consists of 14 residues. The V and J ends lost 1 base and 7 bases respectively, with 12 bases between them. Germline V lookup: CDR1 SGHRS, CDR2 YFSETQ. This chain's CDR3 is CASSLSGFGQPQHF. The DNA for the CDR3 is TGCGCCAGCAGCTTGAGCGGTTTCGGGCAGCCCCAGCATTTT.

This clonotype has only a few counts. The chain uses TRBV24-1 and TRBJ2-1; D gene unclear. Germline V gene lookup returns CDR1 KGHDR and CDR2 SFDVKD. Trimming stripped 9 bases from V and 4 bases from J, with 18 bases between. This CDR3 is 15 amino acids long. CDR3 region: CATGQSRAGYNEQFF. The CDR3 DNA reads TGTGCCACCGGGCAGTCCCGTGCCGGTTACAATGAGCAGTTCTTC.

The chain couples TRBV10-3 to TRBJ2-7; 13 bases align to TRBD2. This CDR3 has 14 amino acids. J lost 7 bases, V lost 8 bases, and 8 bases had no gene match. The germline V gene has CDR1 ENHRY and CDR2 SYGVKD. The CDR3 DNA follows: TGTGCCATCGGTGGGACTAGCGGGACGGGGGAGCAGTACTTC. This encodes CAIGGTSGTGEQYF.

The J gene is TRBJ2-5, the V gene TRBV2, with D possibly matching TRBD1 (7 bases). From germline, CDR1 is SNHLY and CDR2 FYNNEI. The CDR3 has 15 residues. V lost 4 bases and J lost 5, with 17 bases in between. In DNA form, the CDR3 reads TGTGCCAGCAGTGCTTCGGGGGCGGACAGGGAGACCCAGTACTTC. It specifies CASSASGADRETQYF.

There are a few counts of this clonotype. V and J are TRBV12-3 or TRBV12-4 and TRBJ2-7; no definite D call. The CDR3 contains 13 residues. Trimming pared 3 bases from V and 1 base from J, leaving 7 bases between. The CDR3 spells CASSFMVSYEQYF. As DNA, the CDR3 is TGTGCCAGCAGTTTCATGGTTTCCTACGAGCAGTACTTC.

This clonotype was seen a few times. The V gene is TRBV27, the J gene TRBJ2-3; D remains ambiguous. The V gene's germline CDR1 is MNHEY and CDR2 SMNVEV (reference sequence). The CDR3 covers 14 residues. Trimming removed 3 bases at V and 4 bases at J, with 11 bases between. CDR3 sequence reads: CASSFRRVPDTQYF. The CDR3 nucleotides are TGTGCCAGCAGTTTCCGGAGAGTGCCAGATACGCAGTATTTT.

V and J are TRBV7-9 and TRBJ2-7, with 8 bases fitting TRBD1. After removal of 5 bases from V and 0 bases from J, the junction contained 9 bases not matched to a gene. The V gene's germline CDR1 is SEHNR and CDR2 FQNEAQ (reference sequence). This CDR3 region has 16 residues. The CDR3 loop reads CASSGGGTGLSYEQYF. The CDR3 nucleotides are TGTGCCAGCAGCGGAGGTGGGACAGGCCTCTCCTACGAGCAGTACTTC.

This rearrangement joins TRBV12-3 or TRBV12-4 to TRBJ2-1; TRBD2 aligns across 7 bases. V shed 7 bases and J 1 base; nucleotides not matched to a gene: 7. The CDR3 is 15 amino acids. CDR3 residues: CASTRVGGSYNEQFF. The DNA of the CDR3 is TGTGCCAGCACCCGCGTCGGGGGGTCCTACAATGAGCAGTTCTTC.

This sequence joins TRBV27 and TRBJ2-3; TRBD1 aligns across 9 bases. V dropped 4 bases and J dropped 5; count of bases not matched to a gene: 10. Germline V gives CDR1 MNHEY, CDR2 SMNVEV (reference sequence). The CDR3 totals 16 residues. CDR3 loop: CASSSIGQGIVDTQYF. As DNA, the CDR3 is TGTGCCAGCAGTTCCATAGGACAGGGGATAGTAGATACGCAGTATTTT.

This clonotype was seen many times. DNA of the CDR3: TGTGCCAGCAGTGAAGCCCCGGGGATCTATAATTCACCCCTCCACTTT. This encodes CASSEAPGIYNSPLHF. This chain uses TRBV2 with TRBJ1-6; D gene ambiguous. The ends were cut back, 0 bases at V and 3 bases at J, with 9 bases in the middle. Germline assignment: CDR1 SNHLY and CDR2 FYNNEI. The CDR3 contains 16 residues.

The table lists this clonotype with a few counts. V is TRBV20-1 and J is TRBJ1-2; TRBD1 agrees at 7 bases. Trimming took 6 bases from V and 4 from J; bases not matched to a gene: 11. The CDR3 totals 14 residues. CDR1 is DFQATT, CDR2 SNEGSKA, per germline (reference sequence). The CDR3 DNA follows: TGCAGTGCCCTAGTACCGACAGGGACCTATGGCTACACCTTC. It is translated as CSALVPTGTYGYTF.

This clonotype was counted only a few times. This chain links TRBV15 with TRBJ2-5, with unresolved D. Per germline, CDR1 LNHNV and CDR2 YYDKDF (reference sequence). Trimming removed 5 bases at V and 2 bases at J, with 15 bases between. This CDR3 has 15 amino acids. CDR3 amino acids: CATSVGSVFQETQYF. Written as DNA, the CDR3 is TGTGCCACCAGCGTCGGATCAGTGTTTCAAGAGACCCAGTACTTC. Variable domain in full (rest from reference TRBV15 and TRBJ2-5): DAMVIQNPRYQVTQFGKPVTLSCSQTLNHNVMYWYQQKSSQAPKLLFHYYDKDFNNEADTPDNFQSRRPNTSFCFLDIRSPGLGDTAMYLCATSVGSVFQETQYFGPGTRLLVL.

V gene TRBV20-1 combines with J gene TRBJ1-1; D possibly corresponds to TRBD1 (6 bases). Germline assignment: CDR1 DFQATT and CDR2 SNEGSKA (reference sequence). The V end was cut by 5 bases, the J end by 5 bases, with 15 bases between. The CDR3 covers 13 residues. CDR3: CSAGRTELTEAFF. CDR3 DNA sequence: TGCAGTGCTGGGCGGACAGAACTGACTGAAGCTTTCTTT.

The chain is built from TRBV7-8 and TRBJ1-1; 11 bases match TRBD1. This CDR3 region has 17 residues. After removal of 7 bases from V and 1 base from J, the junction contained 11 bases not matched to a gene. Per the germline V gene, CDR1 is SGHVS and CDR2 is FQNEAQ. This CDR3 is CASTLRLGTGGNTEAFF. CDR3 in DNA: TGTGCCAGCACCCTCCGGTTGGGGACAGGGGGGAACACTGAAGCTTTCTTT.

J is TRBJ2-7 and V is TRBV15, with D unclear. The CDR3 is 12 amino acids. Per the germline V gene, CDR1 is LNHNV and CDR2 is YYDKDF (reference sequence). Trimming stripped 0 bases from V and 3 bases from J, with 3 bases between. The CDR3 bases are TGTGCCACCAGCAGAGACCACTACGAGCAGTACGTC. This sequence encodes CATSRDHYEQYV.

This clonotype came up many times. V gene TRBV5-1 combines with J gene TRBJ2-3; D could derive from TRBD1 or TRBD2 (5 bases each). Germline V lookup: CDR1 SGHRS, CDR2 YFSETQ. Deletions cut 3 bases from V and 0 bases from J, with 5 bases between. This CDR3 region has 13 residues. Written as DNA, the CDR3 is TGCGCCAGCAGCTGGGACAGCACAGATACGCAGTATTTT. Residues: CASSWDSTDTQYF.

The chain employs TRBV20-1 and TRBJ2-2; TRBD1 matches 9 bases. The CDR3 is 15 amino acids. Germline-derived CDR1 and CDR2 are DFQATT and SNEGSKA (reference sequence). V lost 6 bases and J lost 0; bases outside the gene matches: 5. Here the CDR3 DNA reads TGCAGTGCGCCAAACAGGGGGCCGAACACCGGGGAGCTGTTTTTT. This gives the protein CSAPNRGPNTGELFF.

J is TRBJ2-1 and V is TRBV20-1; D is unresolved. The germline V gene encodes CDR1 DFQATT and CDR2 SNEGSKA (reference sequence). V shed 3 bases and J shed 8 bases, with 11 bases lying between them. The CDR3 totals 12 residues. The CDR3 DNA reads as TGCAGTGCTAGTATGACGGGCGATGAGCAGTTCTTC. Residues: CSASMTGDEQFF.

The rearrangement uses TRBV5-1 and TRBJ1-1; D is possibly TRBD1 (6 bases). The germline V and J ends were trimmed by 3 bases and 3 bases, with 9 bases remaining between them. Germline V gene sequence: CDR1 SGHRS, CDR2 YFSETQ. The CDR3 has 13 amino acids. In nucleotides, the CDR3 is TGCGCCAGCAGCTGGGACACTTACACTGAAGCTTTCTTT. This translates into CASSWDTYTEAFF.

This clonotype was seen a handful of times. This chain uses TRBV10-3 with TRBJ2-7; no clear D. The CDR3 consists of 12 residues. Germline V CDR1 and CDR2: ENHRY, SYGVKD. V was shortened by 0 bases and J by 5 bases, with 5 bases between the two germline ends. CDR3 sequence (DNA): TGTGCCATCAGTGAGTCTGCAGACGAGCAGTACTTC. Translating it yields CAISESADEQYF.